This paragraph reports one T cell receptor (beta chain). This clone was seen a single time. Its antigen remains unidentified. Nothing much larger sits one base from this clone, and base qualities are not available. This sample is drawn from a study of control samples from healthy donors and cancer patients (dated by TCRdb to the early 2020s). Taken from cysteine to phenylalanine, the CDR3 has 15 residues. Only the CDR3 portion is preserved as DNA: 45 bases, with reading frame beginning at the first base. The germline V gene provides CDR1 ENHRY and CDR2 SYGVKD. V drops 0 bases and J drops 6 bases, leaving 11 bases in between. The library was generated by the immunoSEQ multiplex PCR assay. Not all clones reach the TCRdb copy of this immuneACCESS table, which keeps in-frame sequences only. Checked studies attribute under half of the gap to unresolved V genes and leave the rest unexplained. Counted in this sample were under 450,000 clones; roughly 90% of them appeared once. The ten biggest clones cover around 6.5% of the sample.

The chain is encoded by TRBV10-3 joined to TRBJ2-2, with TRBD1 tentatively as D gene (5 bases match). The receptor was derived from a man aged 35 to 55 with head and neck cancer. Sequencing was performed on PBMCs. The CDR3: CAISESRQSSGELFF. The DNA is as follows: TGTGCCATCAGTGAGTCGAGACAGTCATCCGGGGAGCTGTTTTTT.